The clone carrying this T cell receptor (beta chain) appeared a few times. Its specificity is not known. The V segment lost 0 bases and the J segment 6 bases; nucleotides outside the gene matches: 11. From germline, CDR1 is LGHNA and CDR2 YNFKEQ. The CDR3 is 18 amino acids. This entry comes from a study of CD8 T cells in ankylosing spondylitis. Overall study results and limits: According to the report, clones linked to the disease were significantly enriched in matched synovial fluid samples taken from ankylosing spondylitis patients. A motif of eight or nine highly homologous TCR beta variants was seen as apparently characteristic of ankylosing spondylitis blood.

For TCR beta, libraries came from quantitative 5'-RACE with molecular barcodes. TCRdb independently ran MiXCR on the 5' RACE reads; one entry per CDR3 protein. The table records about 320,000 distinct CDR3 sequences, roughly 10% of them present only once. The sample was blood, either unsorted or a sorted T cell fraction (not recorded which). The chain has TRBV4-2 and TRBJ2-4; 10 bases are a match to TRBD2. The receptor was isolated from a female donor with ankylosing spondylitis or in good health (not recorded which). DNA for the CDR3: TGTGCCAGCAGCCAAGACGGGGCTAGCGGGAGCGGGAGAAACATTCAGTACTTC. This codes for CASSQDGASGSGRNIQYF.